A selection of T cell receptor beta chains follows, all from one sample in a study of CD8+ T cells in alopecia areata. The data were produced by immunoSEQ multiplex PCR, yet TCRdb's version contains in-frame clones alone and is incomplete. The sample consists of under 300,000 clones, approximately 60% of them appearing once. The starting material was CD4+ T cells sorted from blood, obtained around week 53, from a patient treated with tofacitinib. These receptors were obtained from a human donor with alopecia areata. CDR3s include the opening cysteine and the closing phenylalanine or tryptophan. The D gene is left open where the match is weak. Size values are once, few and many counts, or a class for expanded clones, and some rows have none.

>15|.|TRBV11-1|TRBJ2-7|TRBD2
CASSPGLAGPYEQYF
TGTGCCAGCAGCCCAGGACTAGCGGGACCCTACGAGCAGTACTTC
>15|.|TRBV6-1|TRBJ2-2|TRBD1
CASSDRGYGTGELFF
TGTGCCAGCAGTGACAGGGGGTATGGCACCGGGGAGCTGTTTTTT
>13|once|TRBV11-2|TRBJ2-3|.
CASSLEGSDTQYF
TGTGCCAGCAGCTTAGAGGGGTCAGATACGCAGTATTTT
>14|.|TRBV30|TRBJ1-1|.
CAWSHIIPNTEAFF
TGTGCCTGGAGTCATATCATCCCGAACACTGAAGCTTTCTTT
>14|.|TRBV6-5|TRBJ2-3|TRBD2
CASCAGGGTDTQYF
TGTGCCAGCTGTGCGGGGGGTGGGACAGATACGCAGTATTTT
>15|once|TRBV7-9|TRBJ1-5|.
CASSSGATSNQPQHF
TGTGCCAGCAGCTCGGGAGCGACGAGCAATCAGCCCCAGCATTTT
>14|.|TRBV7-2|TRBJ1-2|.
CASSPRDRSGGYTF
TGTGCCAGCAGCCCCCGGGACCGAAGCGGCGGCTACACCTTC
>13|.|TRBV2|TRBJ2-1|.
CASSPTKYNEQFF
TGTGCCAGCAGTCCGACTAAGTACAATGAGCAGTTCTTC
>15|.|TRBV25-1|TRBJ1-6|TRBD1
CASSKRQGPNSPLHF
TGTGCCAGCAGTAAGAGACAGGGTCCTAATTCACCCCTCCACTTT
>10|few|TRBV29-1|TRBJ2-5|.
CSGLLETQYF
TGCAGCGGACTCCTAGAGACCCAGTACTTC
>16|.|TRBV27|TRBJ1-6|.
CASSLDTSSYNSPLHF
TGTGCCAGCAGTCTGGACACTAGCTCCTATAATTCACCCCTCCACTTT
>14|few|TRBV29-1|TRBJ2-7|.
CSVILGGSPYEQYF
TGCAGCGTCATCCTCGGGGGCAGCCCCTACGAGCAGTACTTC
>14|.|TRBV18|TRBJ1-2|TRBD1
CASSPYQGDSGYTF
TGTGCCAGCTCACCGTACCAGGGGGACAGTGGCTACACCTTC
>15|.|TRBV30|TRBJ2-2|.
CAWSVVGQRTGELFF
TGTGCCTGGAGTGTAGTTGGACAAAGAACCGGGGAGCTGTTTTTT